Presented here are 28 T cell receptor beta chains from one specimen sequenced in a study of blood T cell repertoires in COVID-19. Sequencing used immunoSEQ multiplex PCR; TCRdb keeps in-frame clones, though not all of them. The sample contains roughly 32,000 clones, about 90% of which appear only once. Sequencing was done on a sample of peripheral blood. The receptors shown here come from a man of 80 years or more with acute or convalescent COVID-19.

The chain joins TRBV20-1 to TRBJ1-3; D gene unclear. From germline, CDR1 is DFQATT and CDR2 SNEGSKA (reference sequence). Trimming pared 4 bases from V and 2 bases from J, leaving 15 bases between. The length of the CDR3 is 15 residues. CDR3 bases: TGCAGTGCTAATGACCTGAGGGTTCCTGGAAACACCATATATTTT. Protein sequence: CSANDLRVPGNTIYF.

The chain links TRBV24-1 to TRBJ2-2; D perhaps matches TRBD1 (6 bases). V was cut by 2 bases and J by 8 bases, with 8 bases left in between. Germline assignment: CDR1 KGHDR and CDR2 SFDVKD. This CDR3 is 13 amino acids long. The CDR3 DNA follows: TGTGCCACCAGTGATTCCGACAGGGGGGAGCTGTTTTTT. Protein sequence: CATSDSDRGELFF.

This sequence joins TRBV2 and TRBJ2-2; TRBD1 aligns across 8 bases. CDR1 and CDR2 from the germline V gene are SNHLY and FYNNEI. The CDR3 contains 14 residues. The trim removed 6 bases at V and 3 bases at J, leaving 3 bases unmatched. CDR3: CASRGQVDTGELFF. Written as DNA, the CDR3 is TGTGCCAGCAGGGGACAGGTCGACACCGGGGAGCTGTTTTTT. The full variable domain, its missing parts supplied by reference TRBV2 and TRBJ2-2, is EPEVTQTPSHQVTQMGQEVILRCVPISNHLYFYWYRQILGQKVEFLVSFYNNEISEKSEIFDDQFSVERPDGSNFTLKIRSTKLEDSAMYFCASRGQVDTGELFFGEGSRLTVL.

The chain recombines TRBV18 with TRBJ1-2, with D possibly TRBD1 on 6 matching bases. The CDR3 has 15 amino acids. V lost 3 bases and J 1 base, leaving 12 bases between the germline ends. Per germline, CDR1 KGHSH and CDR2 LQKENI. The CDR3: CASSPGHSINYGYTF. CDR3 DNA: TGTGCCAGCTCACCGGGACATTCTATTAACTATGGCTACACCTTC.

This chain joins TRBV9 and TRBJ2-5, with 16 bases identical to TRBD2. V trimming: 4 bases; J trimming: 2 bases; junction bases outside the gene matches: 8. Germline CDR1 and CDR2: SGDLS and YYNGEE. There are 18 residues in the CDR3. CDR3 amino acids: CASSQNPGLAGGQETQYF. In nucleotides, the CDR3 is TGTGCCAGCAGCCAAAACCCGGGACTAGCGGGGGGGCAAGAGACCCAGTACTTC.

The gene calls are TRBV28 and TRBJ1-1; 11 nucleotides align to TRBD1. Germline lookup yields CDR1 MDHEN and CDR2 SYDVKM. V was pared by 5 bases and J by 10 bases, with 18 bases of the junction left unmatched. The CDR3 contains 17 residues. The CDR3 reads CASSATRADRGHRGAFF. CDR3 nucleotide sequence: TGTGCCAGCAGTGCAACAAGGGCGGACAGGGGGCATCGTGGAGCTTTCTTT.

V and J are TRBV11-2 and TRBJ2-7; TRBD1 matches 7 bases. V lost 5 bases to trimming and J lost 3 bases; unmatched junction nucleotides: 7. From germline, CDR1 is SGHAT and CDR2 FQNNGV. CDR3 length: 14 residues. CDR3 DNA sequence: TGTGCCAGCAGCCTCCGGGACAGACACTACGAGCAGTACTTC. The encoded protein is CASSLRDRHYEQYF.

The chain couples TRBV10-1 to TRBJ2-7, with a weak D call TRBD1 (7 bases). V was cut by 4 bases and J by 2 bases, with 15 bases left in between. Germline V gene data show CDR1 as WNHNN and CDR2 as SYGVQD (reference sequence). There are 15 residues in the CDR3. CDR3 residues: CASSGAGQPPYEQYF. As DNA, the CDR3 is TGCGCCAGCAGTGGCGCGGGACAGCCCCCCTACGAGCAGTACTTC.

The CDR3 DNA sequence: TGCGCCAGCAGCTTGCTGTCCGGGACAGGGGAGACCGGGGAGCTGTTTTTT. Encoded protein: CASSLLSGTGETGELFF. This rearrangement joins TRBV5-1 to TRBJ2-2; 10 positions agree with TRBD1. The CDR3 is 17 amino acids. The V and J ends lost 1 base and 5 bases, in that order; junction bases with no gene match: 8. Germline V gene lookup returns CDR1 SGHRS and CDR2 YFSETQ.

The V and J genes are TRBV5-1 and TRBJ2-3, with 13 positions matching TRBD2. The CDR3 is 16 amino acids. Trimming removed 4 bases from V and 4 bases from J; junction bases left unmatched: 6. Germline CDR1 is SGHRS and CDR2 is YFSETQ. The CDR3 DNA reads TGCGCCAGCAGCACTCTACTAGCGGGGGGGCCAGATACGCAGTATTTT. This codes for CASSTLLAGGPDTQYF.

V is TRBV29-1 and J is TRBJ2-3; 10 positions match TRBD2. This CDR3 is 16 amino acids long. The V segment lost 6 bases and the J segment 0 bases; nucleotides outside the gene matches: 9. Germline CDR1 reads SQVTM; CDR2 reads ANQGSEA. The CDR3 protein is CSVLRSGGASTDTQYF. The DNA of the CDR3 is TGCAGCGTCTTGAGGAGCGGGGGGGCCAGCACAGATACGCAGTATTTT.

The chain joins TRBV6-1 to TRBJ1-4; D is ambiguous. Deletions cut 4 bases from V and 4 bases from J, with 16 bases between. This CDR3 contains 16 residues. Per the germline V gene, CDR1 is MNHNS and CDR2 is SASEGT. The CDR3 protein is CASSATSGLGNEKLFF. CDR3 DNA: TGTGCCAGCAGTGCAACTTCAGGATTGGGTAATGAAAAACTGTTTTTT.

J is TRBJ1-3 and V is TRBV15; the D gene is possibly TRBD1 (6 bases). The CDR3 loop spans 16 amino acids. Germline CDR1 LNHNV, CDR2 YYDKDF (reference sequence). Trimming pared 0 bases from V and 3 bases from J, leaving 12 bases between. The CDR3 region is CATSRDLGAGGNTIYF. In nucleotides, the CDR3 is TGTGCCACCAGCAGAGATTTGGGGGCAGGTGGAAACACCATATATTTT.

This clone was seen a single time. The chain couples TRBV19 to TRBJ2-1; possible D gene TRBD2, 7 bases. Germline CDR1 is LNHDA and CDR2 is SQIVND (reference sequence). The CDR3 length is 15 residues. With 6 bases removed from V and 7 bases from J, the gap between germline ends came to 19 bases. The DNA for the CDR3 is TGTGCCAGTAGCGATTGGGGGGGGGCAATTAATGAGCAGTTCTTC. It yields the protein CASSDWGGAINEQFF.

V and J are TRBV6-6 and TRBJ2-5; D is perhaps TRBD2 (6 bases). V was shortened by 7 bases and J by 4 bases, with 16 bases between the two germline ends. This CDR3 is 14 amino acids long. The V gene's germline CDR1 is MNHNY and CDR2 SVGAGI (reference sequence). CDR3 in DNA: TGTGCCAGCACCTACGGGTCGGGGGTAGAGACCCAGTACTTC. It specifies CASTYGSGVETQYF.

The chain carries TRBV5-4 and TRBJ1-6, with no clear D. Between the trimmed V and J ends, which lost 6 bases and 0 bases, there was a span of 13 bases. The germline CDR1 and CDR2 sequences are SGHNT and YYREEE (reference sequence). The length of the CDR3 is 16 residues. The CDR3 DNA reads as TGTGCCAGCACGGCGGACGGGAGCTCCTATAATTCACCCCTCCACTTT. It translates to CASTADGSSYNSPLHF.

This chain joins TRBV28 and TRBJ1-1; D may be TRBD1 (5 bases). The length of the CDR3 is 16 residues. CDR1 and CDR2 from the germline V gene are MDHEN and SYDVKM. Trimming took 7 bases from V and 5 from J, leaving 23 bases between them. CDR3 amino acids: CASTGRGKGLGTEAFF. CDR3 DNA sequence: TGTGCCAGCACTGGACGGGGGAAAGGTTTGGGGACTGAAGCTTTCTTT.

The rearrangement uses TRBV5-1 and TRBJ2-5; no reliable D call. V was pared by 6 bases and J by 3 bases, with 15 bases between. Germline CDR1 and CDR2: SGHRS and YFSETQ. This CDR3 contains 14 residues. The CDR3 protein is CASTQTAGEETQYF. Written as DNA, the CDR3 is TGCGCCAGCACTCAGACTGCCGGCGAAGAGACCCAGTACTTC.

This clone has more than one count but fewer than ten. CDR3 residues: CASSFRSYEQYF. CDR3 DNA: TGTGCCAGCAGTTTCAGGTCCTACGAGCAGTACTTC. The chain joins TRBV12-3 or TRBV12-4 to TRBJ2-7; D unclear. The V gene lost 3 bases and the J gene lost 1 base, with 4 bases spanning the gap. The CDR3 consists of 12 residues.

This sequence joins TRBV7-9 and TRBJ2-7, with 11 bases lining up with TRBD1. CDR3 length: 14 residues. Germline V CDR1 and CDR2: SEHNR, FQNEAQ (reference sequence). The V gene end was trimmed by 5 bases and the J gene end by 6 bases; junction bases not matched to a gene: 6. CDR3 DNA: TGTGCCAGCAGCCCGAGGACAGGGGGCTTCGAGCAGTACTTC. The encoded protein is CASSPRTGGFEQYF.

The chain carries TRBV7-2 and TRBJ2-5, with TRBD2 identical over 9 bases. V was pared by 4 bases and J by 4 bases, with 13 bases of the junction left unmatched. Germline CDR1 SGHTA, CDR2 FQGNSA. The CDR3 loop spans 17 amino acids. CDR3 sequence reads: CASSSSGGGAWIETQYF. The CDR3 region has the DNA TGTGCCAGCAGCTCAAGTGGCGGGGGGGCCTGGATAGAGACCCAGTACTTC.

The chain employs TRBV11-2 and TRBJ1-4, with 10 bases matching TRBD1. Germline-derived CDR1 and CDR2 are SGHAT and FQNNGV. The CDR3 covers 12 residues. The trim removed 5 bases at V and 13 bases at J, leaving 4 bases unmatched. The CDR3 is CASSHRDRGLFF. Here the CDR3 DNA reads TGTGCCAGCAGCCACCGGGACAGGGGACTGTTTTTT.

The rearrangement links TRBV11-2 to TRBJ1-3; a weak D match, TRBD1 (6 bases). There are 16 residues in the CDR3. Trimming cost V 3 bases and J 7 bases, with 19 bases left between them. Per germline, CDR1 SGHAT and CDR2 FQNNGV. The CDR3 DNA reads TGTGCCAGCAGCTTCACCGGACAGTTCGGTGGCAACACCATATATTTT. Its protein is CASSFTGQFGGNTIYF.

The genes are TRBV6-5 and TRBJ2-7, with 11 bases fitting TRBD2. Per the germline V gene, CDR1 is MNHEY and CDR2 is SVGAGI. CDR3 length: 15 amino acids. Trimming cost V 4 bases and J 3 bases; bases outside gene matches: 5. The CDR3 loop reads CASSLIAGGDYEQYF. As DNA, the CDR3 is TGTGCCAGCAGTTTAATAGCGGGGGGGGACTACGAGCAGTACTTC.

This clone appeared a single time. The genes are TRBV9 and TRBJ2-5; 15 nucleotides match TRBD2. The CDR3 consists of 17 residues. J gave up 2 bases and V 3 bases, and 5 bases lay outside the gene matches. The germline CDR1 and CDR2 sequences are SGDLS and YYNGEE. CDR3 in DNA: TGTGCCAGCAGCGCAGGGGGACTAGCGGGGGGTCAAGAGACCCAGTACTTC. Translating gives CASSAGGLAGGQETQYF.

This clone was found a few times. The V and J genes are TRBV7-9 and TRBJ2-7; TRBD1 aligns across 7 bases. The J segment lost 2 bases and the V segment lost 1 base, leaving 5 bases of the junction unmatched. The germline CDR1 and CDR2 sequences are SEHNR and FQNEAQ (reference sequence). The CDR3 consists of 15 residues. CDR3 DNA sequence: TGTGCCAGCAGCTTAGGGACAGGACCTACCTACGAGCAGTACTTC. Its translation: CASSLGTGPTYEQYF.

V is TRBV28 and J is TRBJ2-7; 8 bases fit TRBD1. The ends lost 2 bases at V and 5 bases at J; junction bases unmatched: 8. Germline assignment: CDR1 MDHEN and CDR2 SYDVKM. The CDR3 sequence is 15 residues long. The CDR3 DNA reads as TGTGCCAGCAGTTTACCCCTCAGGGGGCTACACGAGCAGTACTTC. The encoded protein is CASSLPLRGLHEQYF.

CDR3 nucleotides: TGTGCCTGGAACGTGCGACAAGAGACCCAGTACTTC. It encodes CAWNVRQETQYF. The chain combines TRBV30 with TRBJ2-5, with D uncertain. This CDR3 spans 12 amino acids. The V end lost 4 bases, the J end lost 2 bases, and 8 bases lay between the germline ends. Looked up from germline, CDR1 is GTSNPN and CDR2 is SVGIG (reference sequence).